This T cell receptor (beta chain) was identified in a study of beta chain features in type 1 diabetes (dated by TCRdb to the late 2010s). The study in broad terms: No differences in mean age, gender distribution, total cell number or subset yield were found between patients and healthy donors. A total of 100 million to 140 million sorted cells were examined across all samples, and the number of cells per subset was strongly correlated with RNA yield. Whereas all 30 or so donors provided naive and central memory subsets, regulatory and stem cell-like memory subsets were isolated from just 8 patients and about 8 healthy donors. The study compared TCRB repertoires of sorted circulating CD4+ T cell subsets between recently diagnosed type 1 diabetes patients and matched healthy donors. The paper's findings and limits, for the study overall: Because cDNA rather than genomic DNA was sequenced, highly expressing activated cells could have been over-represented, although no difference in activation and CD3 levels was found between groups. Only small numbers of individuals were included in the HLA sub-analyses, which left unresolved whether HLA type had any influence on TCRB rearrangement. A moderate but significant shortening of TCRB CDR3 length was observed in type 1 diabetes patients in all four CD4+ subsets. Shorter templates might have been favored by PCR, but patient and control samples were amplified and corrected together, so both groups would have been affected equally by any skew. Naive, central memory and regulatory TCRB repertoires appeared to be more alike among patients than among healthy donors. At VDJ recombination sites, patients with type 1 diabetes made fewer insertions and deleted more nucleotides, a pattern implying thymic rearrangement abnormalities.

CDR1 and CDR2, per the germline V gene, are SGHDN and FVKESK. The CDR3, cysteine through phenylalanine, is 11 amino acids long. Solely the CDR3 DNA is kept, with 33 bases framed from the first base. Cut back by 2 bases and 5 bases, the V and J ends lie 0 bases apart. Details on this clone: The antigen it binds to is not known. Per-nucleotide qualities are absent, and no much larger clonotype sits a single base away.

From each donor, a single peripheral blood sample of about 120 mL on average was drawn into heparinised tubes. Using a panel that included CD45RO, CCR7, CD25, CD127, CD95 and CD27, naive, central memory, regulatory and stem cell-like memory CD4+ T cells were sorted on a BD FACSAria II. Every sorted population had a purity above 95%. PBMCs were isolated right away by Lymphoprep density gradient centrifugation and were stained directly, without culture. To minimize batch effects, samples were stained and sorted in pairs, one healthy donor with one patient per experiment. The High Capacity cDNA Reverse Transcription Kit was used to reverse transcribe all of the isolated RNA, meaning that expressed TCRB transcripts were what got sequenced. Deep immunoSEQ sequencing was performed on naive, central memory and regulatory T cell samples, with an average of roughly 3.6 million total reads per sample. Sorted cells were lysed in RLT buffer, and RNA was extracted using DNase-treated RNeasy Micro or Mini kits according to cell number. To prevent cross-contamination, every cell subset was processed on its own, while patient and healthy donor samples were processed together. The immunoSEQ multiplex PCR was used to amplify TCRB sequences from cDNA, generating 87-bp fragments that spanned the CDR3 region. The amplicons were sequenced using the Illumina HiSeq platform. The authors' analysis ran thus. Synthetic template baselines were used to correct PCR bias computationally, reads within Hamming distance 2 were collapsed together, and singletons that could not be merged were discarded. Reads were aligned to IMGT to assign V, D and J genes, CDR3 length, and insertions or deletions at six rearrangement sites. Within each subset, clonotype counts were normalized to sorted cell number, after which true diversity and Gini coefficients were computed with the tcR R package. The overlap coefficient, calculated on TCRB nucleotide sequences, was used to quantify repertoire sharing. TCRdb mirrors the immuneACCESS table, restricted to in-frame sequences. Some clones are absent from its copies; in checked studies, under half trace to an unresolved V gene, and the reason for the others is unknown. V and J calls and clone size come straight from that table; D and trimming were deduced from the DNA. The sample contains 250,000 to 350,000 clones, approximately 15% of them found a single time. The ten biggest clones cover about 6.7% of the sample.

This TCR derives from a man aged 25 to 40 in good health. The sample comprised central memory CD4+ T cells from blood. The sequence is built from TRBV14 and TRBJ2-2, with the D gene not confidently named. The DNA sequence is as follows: TGTGCCAGCAGCCAAACCGGGGAGCTGTTTTTT. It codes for CASSQTGELFF. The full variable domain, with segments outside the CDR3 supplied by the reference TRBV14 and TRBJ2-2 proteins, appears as EAGVTQFPSHSVIEKGQTVTLRCDPISGHDNLYWYRRVMGKEIKFLLHFVKESKQDESGMPNNRFLAERTGGTYSTLKVQPAELEDSGVYFCASSQTGELFFGEGSRLTVL.